This TCR beta chain was retrieved from a study of regulatory T cells in long-lasting Graves disease. This clonotype was seen many times. Germline loops: CDR1 SEHNR, CDR2 FQNEAQ (reference sequence). V gave up 5 bases and J gave up 3 bases, with 17 bases separating them. The CDR3 totals 16 residues. According to the study, TCR beta libraries were built with iRepertoire HTBI primers and CDR3-region Arm-PCR. MiXCR, applied by TCRdb to the multiplex PCR reads, yields one record per CDR3 protein. Of 400,000 to 500,000 distinct CDR3 sequences listed, 14% are singletons. The time point denotes: newly diagnosed GD, antithyroid drugs for less than 3 months. RNA extracted from PBMCs served as the sequencing template. These records were also assigned to another study, of T cells in Graves' hyperthyroidism and ophthalmopathy. That work states: In the blood, most expanded thyroid clonotypes above 0.001 appeared as well.

The TCR was taken from a woman aged 45-65 years with Graves disease. Material: peripheral blood mononuclear cells (PBMCs), obtained at new diagnosis, from a patient treated with antithyroid drugs. The chain has TRBV7-9 and TRBJ2-1; D gene uncertain. CDR3 nucleotide sequence: TGTGCCAGCAGCCCCGACCCAGATGGGTACTACAATGAGCAGTTCTTC. It codes for CASSPDPDGYYNEQFF.